Presented here are 23 T cell receptor beta chains from one specimen sequenced in a study of CD4 T cells in relation to SARS-CoV-2 and coronaviruses. Before the COVID-19 pandemic, during about 2011-2019, CD4+ T cells were taken from unexposed donors. CD4+ T cells were isolated from the cells after 10 days of culture. These TCRs' antigens remain unknown. Using immunoSEQ multiplex PCR, the repertoire was profiled, and TCRdb retains in-frame clones only, with some absent. Here the sample spans roughly 28,000 clones, 73% being singletons. Sample: CD4+ T cells from PBMCs, cultured in vitro. The origin of the receptors is a human donor in good health.

V usage is TRBV5-4 and J usage is TRBJ2-1; 10 bases are shared with TRBD2. The CDR3 spans 13 residues. CDR1 is SGHNT and CDR2 is YYREEE in the germline V gene (reference sequence). Unmatched junction bases numbered 2, after V lost 1 base and J lost 10 bases. The DNA for the CDR3 is TGTGCCAGCAGCTTGCAGACTAGCGGGGAGCAGTTCTTC. This gives the protein CASSLQTSGEQFF.

The chain recombines TRBV23-1 with TRBJ2-5; the D gene is possibly TRBD2 (6 bases). TRBV23-1 is identified as an open reading frame with a role that is uncertain. Trimming cost V 0 bases and J 4 bases, with 12 bases left between them. The CDR3 covers 15 residues. In DNA, the CDR3 is TGCGCCAGCAGTCAATCAGAACTAGCCGGAGAGACCCAGTACTTC. Translating it yields CASSQSELAGETQYF.

The rearrangement uses TRBV6-5 and TRBJ2-6; no firm D call. Germline values: CDR1 MNHEY, CDR2 SVGAGI. This CDR3 has 13 amino acids. V was clipped by 5 bases and J by 2 bases, with 4 bases between them. The CDR3 DNA reads as TGTGCCAGCAGTAATCCTGGGGCCAACGTCCTGACTTTC. This gives the protein CASSNPGANVLTF.

This clone appeared a few times. The chain links TRBV6-6 to TRBJ1-1; 7 bases fit TRBD1. The CDR3 runs to 14 residues. Germline CDR1 MNHNY, CDR2 SVGAGI (reference sequence). The ends lost 6 bases at V and 5 bases at J; junction bases unmatched: 9. CDR3 protein: CASRLGGAGTEAFF. The CDR3 region has the DNA TGTGCCAGCAGACTAGGGGGCGCGGGTACTGAAGCTTTCTTT.

The J gene is TRBJ2-7, the V gene TRBV18, with D perhaps matching TRBD1 (5 bases). The V end lost 0 bases, the J end lost 3 bases, and 6 bases lay between the germline ends. This CDR3 contains 13 residues. CDR1 and CDR2 (germline): KGHSH, LQKENI. The CDR3 protein is CASSPPGRYEQYF. The CDR3, as DNA: TGTGCCAGCTCACCACCGGGGCGCTACGAGCAGTACTTC.

The rearrangement uses TRBV12-3 or TRBV12-4 and TRBJ2-3; 7 bases are a match to TRBD2. The CDR3 sequence is 13 residues long. The junction had 6 bases not matched to a gene; V was cut back by 10 bases and J by 2 bases. The CDR3 DNA is TGTGCCACACAAGCGGGATTCACAGATACGCAGTATTTT. This encodes CATQAGFTDTQYF.

The gene calls are TRBV30 and TRBJ2-2; 8 bases fit TRBD1. From germline, CDR1 is GTSNPN and CDR2 SVGIG (reference sequence). CDR3 length: 12 amino acids. With 5 bases clipped from V and 8 bases from J, the junction kept 4 bases outside the gene matches. CDR3 sequence (DNA): TGTGCCTGGGACAGGGGCGCGGGGGAGCTGTTTTTT. This codes for CAWDRGAGELFF. Combining the CDR3 with reference TRBV30 and TRBJ2-2 gives the whole variable domain SQTIHQWPATLVQPVGSPLSLECTVEGTSNPNLYWYRQAAGRGLQLLFYSVGIGQISSEVPQNLSASRPQDRQFILSSKKLLLSDSGFYLCAWDRGAGELFFGEGSRLTVL.

The V and J genes are TRBV6-2 or TRBV6-3 and TRBJ2-7; D is unclear. The CDR3 is 11 amino acids. Trimming shortened V by 6 bases and J by 6 bases, and 9 bases separated the two germline ends. In germline, CDR1 is MNHEY, CDR2 SVGEGT. This chain's CDR3 is CASSRRSEQYF. The CDR3 DNA reads TGTGCCAGCAGCCGCCGTTCCGAGCAGTACTTC.

The chain couples TRBV29-1 to TRBJ2-1, with TRBD2 as a possible D gene (6 bases). This CDR3 has 12 residues. Trimming stripped 5 bases from V and 15 bases from J, with 20 bases between. Germline V CDR1 and CDR2: SQVTM, ANQGSEA. The CDR3 DNA reads TGCAGCGTTCGGGGGTACGGAGGGGTTGTGTTCTTC. This gives the protein CSVRGYGGVVFF.

Here the CDR3 reads CASSYSKIDVTNYGYTF. CDR3 bases: TGTGCCAGCAGTTACTCGAAGATCGATGTTACTAACTATGGCTACACCTTC. The chain recombines TRBV6-2 or TRBV6-3 with TRBJ1-2; D remains unclear. The germline V gene has CDR1 MNHEY and CDR2 SVGEGT. CDR3 size: 17 residues. Trimming removed 0 bases from V and 0 bases from J, with 14 bases in between.

The CDR3 protein is CASSLGDLISTTEAFF. The CDR3, as DNA: TGTGCCAGCAGCTTAGGGGATCTAATCTCCACCACTGAAGCTTTCTTT. The rearrangement links TRBV11-1 to TRBJ1-1, with D unclear. V was trimmed by 1 base and J by 4 bases, leaving 16 bases between them. Germline-derived CDR1 and CDR2 are SGHAT and FQDESV (reference sequence). This CDR3 spans 16 amino acids.

The gene calls are TRBV4-1 and TRBJ1-1; no firm D call. CDR1 is MGHRA and CDR2 is YSYEKL in the germline V gene. V lost 0 bases, J lost 10 bases, and 12 bases lay in between. The CDR3 spans 13 residues. Written as DNA, the CDR3 is TGCGCCAGCAGCCAAGAGGATGGGATGGTAGCTTTCTTT. Its translation: CASSQEDGMVAFF.

This rearrangement joins TRBV12-5 to TRBJ2-3; 13 bases line up with TRBD2. Germline CDR1 and CDR2: LGHNT and FRNRAP. The CDR3 sequence is 17 residues long. The V segment lost 4 bases and the J segment 5 bases; nucleotides outside the gene matches: 9. The DNA for the CDR3 is TGTGCTAGTGGTTCCACCGGACTAGCGGGGGAAGGAGATACGCAGTATTTT. This gives the protein CASGSTGLAGEGDTQYF.

This CDR3 reads CASSFFSMGTGELFF. CDR3 DNA: TGTGCCAGCAGCTTTTTCTCTATGGGCACCGGGGAGCTGTTTTTT. V is TRBV5-6 and J is TRBJ2-2; D uncertain. The germline V gene has CDR1 SGHDT and CDR2 YYEEEE. CDR3 length: 15 amino acids. Trimming took off 2 bases at V and 4 bases at J, with 12 bases between the two ends.

The table lists this clone with a count of one. J is TRBJ2-3 and V is TRBV10-3; tentative D call: TRBD1 (6 bases). V lost 5 bases and J lost 0, with 12 bases in between. The CDR3 runs 15 residues. Germline V CDR1 and CDR2: ENHRY, SYGVKD. CDR3 sequence: CAISKDSVSTDTQYF. CDR3 DNA sequence: TGTGCCATCAGTAAGGACAGCGTTAGCACAGATACGCAGTATTTT.

This chain connects TRBV19 to TRBJ2-7; D gene unclear. CDR3 size: 12 residues. Germline CDR1 LNHDA, CDR2 SQIVND (reference sequence). The V end lost 0 bases, the J end lost 3 bases, and 3 bases lay between the germline ends. CDR3 DNA: TGTGCCAGTAGTATAGACCGCTACGAGCAGTACTTC. It is translated as CASSIDRYEQYF.

The chain couples TRBV18 to TRBJ2-2, with D tentatively TRBD1 or TRBD2 (5 bases each). This CDR3 region has 15 residues. Trimming pared 2 bases from V and 5 bases from J, leaving 12 bases between. Germline assignment: CDR1 KGHSH and CDR2 LQKENI. CDR3 bases: TGTGCCAGCTCACCAAAGGGGTCGGGGACCGGGGAGCTGTTTTTT. This codes for CASSPKGSGTGELFF. The full variable domain, its missing parts supplied by reference TRBV18 and TRBJ2-2, is NAGVMQNPRHLVRRRGQEARLRCSPMKGHSHVYWYRQLPEEGLKFMVYLQKENIIDESGMPKERFSAEFPKEGPSILRIQQVVRGDSAAYFCASSPKGSGTGELFFGEGSRLTVL.

V usage is TRBV30 and J usage is TRBJ2-1; D may be TRBD2 (7 bases). CDR1 is GTSNPN and CDR2 is SVGIG in the germline V gene (reference sequence). V lost 5 bases and J lost 7, with 24 bases in between. The CDR3 contains 16 residues. The CDR3, as DNA: TGTGCCTGGTCCGCCGGGGGGACACGCCGATTTAATGAGCAGTTCTTC. This translates into CAWSAGGTRRFNEQFF.

In its sample, this clone was seen once. The chain recombines TRBV4-2 with TRBJ2-3, with D perhaps being TRBD1 or TRBD2 (5 bases each). Germline loops: CDR1 LGHNA, CDR2 YNFKEQ. The CDR3 length is 14 residues. V was clipped by 4 bases and J by 6 bases, with 14 bases between them. The DNA for the CDR3 is TGTGCCAGCAGCCCCCGGGTTAGGGACGATACGCAGTATTTT. Translation: CASSPRVRDDTQYF.

V and J are TRBV1 and TRBJ2-1; TRBD2, as called in the table, went unchecked against the DNA. TRBV1 is a documented pseudogene. This CDR3 is built from 16 residues. This chain's CDR3 is CTSSQDSGGPGDEQFF. The DNA for the CDR3 is TGCACCAGCAGCCAAGATTCGGGAGGGCCCGGCGATGAGCAGTTCTTC.

V is TRBV5-6 and J is TRBJ2-1, with D unresolved. V shed 0 bases and J shed 10 bases, with 5 bases lying between them. The CDR3 totals 11 residues. Germline assignment: CDR1 SGHDT and CDR2 YYEEEE. CDR3 amino acids: CASSLEQEQFF. The CDR3 bases are TGTGCCAGCAGCTTGGAACAGGAGCAGTTCTTC. The full variable domain, completed using reference TRBV5-6 and TRBJ2-1, is DAGVTQSPTHLIKTRGQQVTLRCSPKSGHDTVSWYQQALGQGPQFIFQYYEEEERQRGNFPDRFSGHQFPNYSSELNVNALLLGDSALYLCASSLEQEQFFGPGTRLTVL.

V usage is TRBV7-9 and J usage is TRBJ2-1; D perhaps matches TRBD1 (6 bases). The ends were cut back, 7 bases at V and 7 bases at J, with 11 bases in the middle. The CDR3 has 12 residues. CDR1 and CDR2 from the germline V gene are SEHNR and FQNEAQ (reference sequence). CDR3 sequence reads: CASTPGANEQFF. The CDR3 DNA reads as TGTGCCAGCACCCCAGGGGCGAATGAGCAGTTCTTC.

The rearrangement uses TRBV20-1 and TRBJ2-7; D remains ambiguous. CDR1 and CDR2 from the germline V gene are DFQATT and SNEGSKA (reference sequence). V lost 0 bases and J 2 bases, leaving 2 bases between the germline ends. CDR3 size: 11 residues. CDR3 sequence: CSAREAYEQYF. The CDR3 DNA follows: TGCAGTGCTAGAGAAGCCTACGAGCAGTACTTC.